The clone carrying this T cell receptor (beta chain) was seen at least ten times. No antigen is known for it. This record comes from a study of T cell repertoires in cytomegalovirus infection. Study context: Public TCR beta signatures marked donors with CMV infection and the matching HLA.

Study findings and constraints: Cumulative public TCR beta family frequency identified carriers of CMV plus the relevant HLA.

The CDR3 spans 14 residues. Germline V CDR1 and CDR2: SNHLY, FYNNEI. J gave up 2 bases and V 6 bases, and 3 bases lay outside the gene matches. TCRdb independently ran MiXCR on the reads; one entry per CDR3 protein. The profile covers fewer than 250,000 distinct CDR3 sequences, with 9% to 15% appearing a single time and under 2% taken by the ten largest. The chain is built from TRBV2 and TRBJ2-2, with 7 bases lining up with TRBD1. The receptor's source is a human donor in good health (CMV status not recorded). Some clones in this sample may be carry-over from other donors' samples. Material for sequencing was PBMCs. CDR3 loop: CASSRDSNTGELFF. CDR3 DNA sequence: TGTGCCAGCAGCCGGGACAGCAACACCGGGGAGCTGTTTTTT.